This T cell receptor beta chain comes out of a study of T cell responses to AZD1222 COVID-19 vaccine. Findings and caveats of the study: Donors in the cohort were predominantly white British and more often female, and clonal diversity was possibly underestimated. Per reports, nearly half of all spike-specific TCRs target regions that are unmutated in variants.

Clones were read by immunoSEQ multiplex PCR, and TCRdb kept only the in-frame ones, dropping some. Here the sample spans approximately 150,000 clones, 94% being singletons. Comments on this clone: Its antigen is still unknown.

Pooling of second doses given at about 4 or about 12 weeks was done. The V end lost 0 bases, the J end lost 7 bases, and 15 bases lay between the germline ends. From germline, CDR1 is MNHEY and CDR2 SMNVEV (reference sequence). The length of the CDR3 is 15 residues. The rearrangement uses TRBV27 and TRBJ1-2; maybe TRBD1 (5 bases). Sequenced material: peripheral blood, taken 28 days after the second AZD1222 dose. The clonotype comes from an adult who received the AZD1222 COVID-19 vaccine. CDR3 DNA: TGTGCCAGCAGTTTATCGCAGACGCCCGGGGGTGGCTACACCTTC. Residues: CASSLSQTPGGGYTF.